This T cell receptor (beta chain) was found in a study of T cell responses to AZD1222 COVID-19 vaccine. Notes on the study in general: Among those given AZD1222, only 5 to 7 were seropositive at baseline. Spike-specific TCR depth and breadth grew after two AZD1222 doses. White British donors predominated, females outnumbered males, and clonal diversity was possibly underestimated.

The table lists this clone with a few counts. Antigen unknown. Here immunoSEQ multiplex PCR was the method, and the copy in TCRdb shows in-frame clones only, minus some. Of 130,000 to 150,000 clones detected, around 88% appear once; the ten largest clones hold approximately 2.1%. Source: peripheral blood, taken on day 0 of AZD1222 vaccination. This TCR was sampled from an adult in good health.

The CDR3 spells CASSHSGLAYEQYF. The DNA of the CDR3 is TGTGCCAGCAGCCATAGCGGGTTGGCCTACGAGCAGTACTTC. The chain carries TRBV7-9 and TRBJ2-7; 7 bases agree with TRBD2. Germline V gives CDR1 SEHNR, CDR2 FQNEAQ (reference sequence). The CDR3 has 14 amino acids. V was pared by 5 bases and J by 2 bases, with 6 bases of the junction left unmatched.